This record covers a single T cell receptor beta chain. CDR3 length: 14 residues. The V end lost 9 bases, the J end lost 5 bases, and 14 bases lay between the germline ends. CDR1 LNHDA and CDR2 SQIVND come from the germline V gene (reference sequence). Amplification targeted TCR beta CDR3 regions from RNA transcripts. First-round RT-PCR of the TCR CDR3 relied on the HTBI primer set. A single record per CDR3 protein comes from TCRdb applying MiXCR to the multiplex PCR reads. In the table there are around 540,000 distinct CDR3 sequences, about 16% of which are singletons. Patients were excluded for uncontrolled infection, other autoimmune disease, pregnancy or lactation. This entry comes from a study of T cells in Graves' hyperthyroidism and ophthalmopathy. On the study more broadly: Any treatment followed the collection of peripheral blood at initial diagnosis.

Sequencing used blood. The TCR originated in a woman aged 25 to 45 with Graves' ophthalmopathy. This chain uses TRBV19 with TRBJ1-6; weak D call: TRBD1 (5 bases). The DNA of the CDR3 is TGTGCCAGCCGGGACGCAGGAGATAATTCACCCCTCCACTTT. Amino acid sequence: CASRDAGDNSPLHF. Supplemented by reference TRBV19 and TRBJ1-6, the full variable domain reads DGGITQSPKYLFRKEGQNVTLSCEQNLNHDAMYWYRQDPGQGLRLIYYSQIVNDFQKGDIAEGYSVSREKKESFPLTVTSAQKNPTAFYLCASRDAGDNSPLHFGNGTRLTVT.